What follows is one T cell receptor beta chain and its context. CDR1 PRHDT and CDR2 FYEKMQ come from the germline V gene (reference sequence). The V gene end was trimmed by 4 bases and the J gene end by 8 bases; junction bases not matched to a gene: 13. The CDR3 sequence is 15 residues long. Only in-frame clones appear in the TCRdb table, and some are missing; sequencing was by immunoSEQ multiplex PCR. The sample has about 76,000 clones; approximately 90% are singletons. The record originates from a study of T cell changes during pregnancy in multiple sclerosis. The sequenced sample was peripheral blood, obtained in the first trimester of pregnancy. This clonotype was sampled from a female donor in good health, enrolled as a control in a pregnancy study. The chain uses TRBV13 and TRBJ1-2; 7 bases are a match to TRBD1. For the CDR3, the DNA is TGTGCCAGCAGCTCCGGACAGGCGGATAGTGTGGGCTACACCTTC. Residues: CASSSGQADSVGYTF.